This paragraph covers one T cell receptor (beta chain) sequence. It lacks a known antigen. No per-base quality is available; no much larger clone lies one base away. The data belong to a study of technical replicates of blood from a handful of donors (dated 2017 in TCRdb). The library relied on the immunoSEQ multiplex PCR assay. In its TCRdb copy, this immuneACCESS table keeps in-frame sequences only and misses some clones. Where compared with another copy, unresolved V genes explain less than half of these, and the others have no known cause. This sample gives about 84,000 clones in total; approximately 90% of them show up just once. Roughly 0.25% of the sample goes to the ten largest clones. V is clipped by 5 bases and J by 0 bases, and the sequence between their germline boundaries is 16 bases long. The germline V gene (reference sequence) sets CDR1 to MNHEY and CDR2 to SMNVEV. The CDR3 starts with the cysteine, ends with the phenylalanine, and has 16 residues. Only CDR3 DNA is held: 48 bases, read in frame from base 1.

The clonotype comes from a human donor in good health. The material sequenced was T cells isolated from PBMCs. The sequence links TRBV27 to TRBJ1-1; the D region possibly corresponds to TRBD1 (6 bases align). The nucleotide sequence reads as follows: TGTGCCAGCAGTCCTCGCGCGGACAGCCTGAACACTGAAGCTTTCTTT. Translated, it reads CASSPRADSLNTEAFF.